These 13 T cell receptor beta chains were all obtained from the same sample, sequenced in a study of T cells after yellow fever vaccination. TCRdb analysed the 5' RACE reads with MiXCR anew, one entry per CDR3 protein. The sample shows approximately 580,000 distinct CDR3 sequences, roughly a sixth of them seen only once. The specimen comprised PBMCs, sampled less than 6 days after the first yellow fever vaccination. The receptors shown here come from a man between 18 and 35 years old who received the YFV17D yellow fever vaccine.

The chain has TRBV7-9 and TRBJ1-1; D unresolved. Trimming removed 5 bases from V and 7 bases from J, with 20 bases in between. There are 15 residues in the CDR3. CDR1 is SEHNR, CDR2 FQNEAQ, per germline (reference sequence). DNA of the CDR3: TGTGCCAGCAGCCCCCTCGGCCCCTCGCATCTTGAAGCTTTCTTT. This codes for CASSPLGPSHLEAFF.

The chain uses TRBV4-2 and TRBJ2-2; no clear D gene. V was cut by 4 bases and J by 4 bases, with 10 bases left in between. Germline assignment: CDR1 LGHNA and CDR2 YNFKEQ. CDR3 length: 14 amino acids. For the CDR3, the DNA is TGTGCCAGCAGCCCAGAACAGCGCACCGGGGAGCTGTTTTTT. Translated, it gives CASSPEQRTGELFF.

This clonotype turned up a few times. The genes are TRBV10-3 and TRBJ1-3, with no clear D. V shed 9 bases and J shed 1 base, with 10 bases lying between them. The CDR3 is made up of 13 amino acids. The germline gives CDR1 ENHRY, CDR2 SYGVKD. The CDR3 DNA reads TGTGCCATTGCCTCTGGATCTGGAAACACCATATATTTT. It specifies CAIASGSGNTIYF.

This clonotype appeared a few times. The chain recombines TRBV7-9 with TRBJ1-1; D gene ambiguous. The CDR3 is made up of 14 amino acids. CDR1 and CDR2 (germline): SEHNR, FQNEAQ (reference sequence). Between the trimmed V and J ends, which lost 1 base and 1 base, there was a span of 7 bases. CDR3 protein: CASSLVPANTEAFF. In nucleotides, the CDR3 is TGTGCCAGCAGCTTAGTCCCGGCGAACACTGAAGCTTTCTTT.

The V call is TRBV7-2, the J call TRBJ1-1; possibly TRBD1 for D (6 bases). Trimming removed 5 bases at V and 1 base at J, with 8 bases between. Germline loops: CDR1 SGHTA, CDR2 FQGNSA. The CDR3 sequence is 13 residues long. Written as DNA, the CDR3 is TGTGCCAGCAGCAAGGGACAGAACACTGAAGCTTTCTTT. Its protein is CASSKGQNTEAFF.

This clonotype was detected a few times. In DNA, the CDR3 is TGCGCCAGCAGAACCAAAGTAACTGCGTGGGGTGAGCAGTTCTTC. Residues: CASRTKVTAWGEQFF. The chain recombines TRBV5-1 with TRBJ2-1, with unresolved D. CDR3 length: 15 amino acids. The ends were cut back, 5 bases at V and 9 bases at J, with 21 bases in the middle. Per germline, CDR1 SGHRS and CDR2 YFSETQ.

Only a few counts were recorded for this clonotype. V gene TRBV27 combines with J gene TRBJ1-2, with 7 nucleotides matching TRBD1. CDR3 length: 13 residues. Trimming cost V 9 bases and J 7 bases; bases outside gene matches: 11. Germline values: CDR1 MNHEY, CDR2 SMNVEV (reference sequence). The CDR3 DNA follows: TGTGCCAGTAAATCTGGACAGGCGAGTGGCTACACCTTC. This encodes CASKSGQASGYTF.

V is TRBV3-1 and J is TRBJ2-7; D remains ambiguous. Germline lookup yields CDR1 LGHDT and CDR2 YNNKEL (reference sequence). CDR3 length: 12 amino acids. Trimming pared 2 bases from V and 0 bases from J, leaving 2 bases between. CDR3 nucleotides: TGTGCCAGCAGCCAAACCTCCTACGAGCAGTACTTC. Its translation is CASSQTSYEQYF.

The CDR3 protein is CASPKPRDILATEAFF. The CDR3 nucleotides read TGTGCCAGCCCCAAGCCCAGGGACATATTGGCCACTGAAGCTTTCTTT. The chain recombines TRBV7-9 with TRBJ1-1; D perhaps matches TRBD1 (6 bases). V lost 8 bases, J lost 4 bases, and 23 bases lay in between. CDR1 and CDR2 from the germline V gene are SEHNR and FQNEAQ (reference sequence). The CDR3 covers 16 residues.

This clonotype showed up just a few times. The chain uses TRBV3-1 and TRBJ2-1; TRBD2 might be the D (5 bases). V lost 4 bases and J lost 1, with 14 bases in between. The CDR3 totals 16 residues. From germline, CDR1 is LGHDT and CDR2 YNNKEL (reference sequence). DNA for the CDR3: TGTGCCAGCAGCCCCTCCCCCCGGGGATCCTACAATGAGCAGTTCTTC. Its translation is CASSPSPRGSYNEQFF.

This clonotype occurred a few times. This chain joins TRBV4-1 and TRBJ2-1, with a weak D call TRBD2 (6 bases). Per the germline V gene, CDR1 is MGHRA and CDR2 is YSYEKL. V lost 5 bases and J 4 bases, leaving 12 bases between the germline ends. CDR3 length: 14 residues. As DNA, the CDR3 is TGCGCCAGCAGCTCACTTCGGGGGTACAATGAGCAGTTCTTC. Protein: CASSSLRGYNEQFF.

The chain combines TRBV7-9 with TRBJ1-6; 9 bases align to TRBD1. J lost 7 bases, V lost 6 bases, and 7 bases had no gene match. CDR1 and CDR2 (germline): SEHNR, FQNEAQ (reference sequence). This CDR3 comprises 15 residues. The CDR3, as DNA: TGTGCCAGCAGTTGGACAGGGGTTCTAAATTCACCCCTCCACTTT. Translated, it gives CASSWTGVLNSPLHF.

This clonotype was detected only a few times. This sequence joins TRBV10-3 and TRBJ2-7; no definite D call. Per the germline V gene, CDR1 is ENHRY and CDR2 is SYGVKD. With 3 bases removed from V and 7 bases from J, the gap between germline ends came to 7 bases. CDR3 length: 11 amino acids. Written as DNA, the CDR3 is TGTGCCATCAGTGATTTGATTGAGCAGTACTTC. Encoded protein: CAISDLIEQYF.